One sample yielded the 2 T cell receptor delta chains listed below, sequenced in a study of DNA immune sequencing with unique molecular identifiers (dated by TCRdb to 2020 to 2022). The method behind the library was multiplex PCR. Sequencing instrument: Illumina MiniSeq. Genomic DNA was amplified with a 32-plex assay using primers for all 8 TRDV and 4 TRDJ genes covering the CDR3. A 12-nucleotide UMI was added during about 3 barcoding PCR cycles, followed by a second PCR with Illumina adapter primers. In TCRdb, clones were called once more from the public reads by CATT, and rows of identical DNA were later combined. The sample contains 2,000 or so delta-chain clones, 6.2% of them found a single time. The ten largest clones add up to approximately 53% of the sample. The sequenced sample consisted of gamma-delta T cells from buffy coat blood. The receptors were sampled from a human donor in good health.

Concerning this clone: This may stem from a read error, because a much larger clone lies one nucleotide away. Other DNA sequences in this specimen translate into the identical CDR3. The chain uses TRDV2 and TRDJ3, with 12 bases that match TRDD3. From germline, CDR1 is GEAIGNYY and CDR2 EKD. The length of the CDR3 is 23 residues. The CDR3 here is CACDTGTLGDTQGSSWDTRQMFF. For the CDR3, the DNA is TGTGCCTGTGACACCGGGACTCTGGGGGATACGCAGGGAAGCTCCTGGGACACACGACAGATGTTTTTC.

As to this clone: TCRdb attributes to this sequence the protein of a much larger clone, which differs from the DNA translation at residue 17; a read error is likely, and the protein displayed is translated from the DNA. The same CDR3 is also encoded by other DNA sequences in this sample. CDR3 region: CALGPFPAFLPFYTAGRYSKYTDKLIF. DNA for the CDR3: TGTGCTCTTGGGCCCTTCCCGGCCTTCCTACCCTTCTATACTGCGGGGAGATACTCCAAGTACACCGATAAACTCATCTTT. The chain has TRDV1 and TRDJ1, with 9 positions matching TRDD2. The J gene, not given by TCRdb, was assigned here from a germline match of the nucleotide sequence. The CDR3 consists of 27 residues. CDR1 and CDR2 (germline): TSWWSYY, QGS. V lost 5 bases and J lost 0; bases outside the gene matches: 40.